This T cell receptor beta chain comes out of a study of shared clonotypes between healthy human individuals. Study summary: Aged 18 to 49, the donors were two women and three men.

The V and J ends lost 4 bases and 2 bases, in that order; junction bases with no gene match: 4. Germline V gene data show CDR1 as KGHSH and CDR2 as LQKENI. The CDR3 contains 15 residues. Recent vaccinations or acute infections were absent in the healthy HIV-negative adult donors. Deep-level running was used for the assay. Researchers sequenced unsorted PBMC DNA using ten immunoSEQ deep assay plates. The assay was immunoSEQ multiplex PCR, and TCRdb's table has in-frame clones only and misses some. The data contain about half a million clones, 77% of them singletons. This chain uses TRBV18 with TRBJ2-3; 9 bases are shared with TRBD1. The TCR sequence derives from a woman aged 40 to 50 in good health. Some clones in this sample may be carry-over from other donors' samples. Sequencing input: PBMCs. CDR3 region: CASSQTGGATDTQYF. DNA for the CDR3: TGTGCCAGCTCACAAACAGGGGGCGCCACAGATACGCAGTATTTT.